This T cell receptor (beta chain) appears in the sequencing data of a study of shared clonotypes between healthy human individuals (dated by TCRdb to the early 2020s). Some background on the complete study: A few men and a couple of women, aged 18 to 49 years, made up the cohort. Different laboratories and diverse techniques were used to prepare libraries and sequence TCR repertoires, to increase sequencing depth and limit assay-specific biases. Blood TCR repertoires of five healthy adults were deeply sequenced to estimate repertoire size and the extent of clonotype sharing between individuals. Leukapheresis yielded between about 0.85 and 10 billion PBMCs per donor. For each donor, CD4 naive and CD4 memory were each run on three plates, CD8 naive on two plates, and CD8 memory on one plate.

Donors were healthy HIV-negative adults with no recently reported acute infections or vaccinations. Every donor was a Caucasian adult residing in Nashville, Tennessee, USA. CD4+ T cells were enriched by magnetic negative selection, after which naive cells were positively selected on CD45RA and the negative fraction was taken as the memory subset. After blood collection by leukapheresis, PBMCs were isolated using Ficoll-Histopaque density gradient centrifugation and then cryopreserved in the vapor phase of liquid nitrogen. Analytical flow cytometry was used to check the purity and quantity of every magnetically sorted T cell population. From each sorted fraction, genomic DNA was isolated and quantified by UV absorbance on a Nanodrop 2000c. With respect to this clone: Its target antigen remains unknown. No much larger clonotype is one base removed from it; base qualities were not supplied.

According to the germline V gene (reference sequence), CDR1 reads SEHNR and CDR2 reads FQNEAQ. V lost 1 base and J lost 8 bases; the stretch between them is 14 bases long. The CDR3 spans 14 residues, from the cysteine through the phenylalanine. Just CDR3 DNA is preserved here, 42 bases in frame from base 1. Using the deep immunoSEQ assay, TCR CDR3 regions were amplified from genomic DNA by multiplex PCR. Extracted genomic DNA from each cell subset was spread evenly across all wells of several immunoSEQ 96-well plates, with each plate serving as a replicate. Each replicate PCR for sorted subsets received 150 to 250 ng genomic DNA, equal to tens of thousands of T cell genomes. Purified libraries were quantified with a Qubit 3.0 fluorometer, sized on a Bioanalyzer 2100, and re-quantified with the KAPA Library Quantification kit. Every immunoSEQ 96-well plate was sequenced on a dedicated single-read 150-cycle Illumina NextSeq 550 flow cell. As for the original processing: Because the immunoSEQ output held only junctional sequences and lacked quality scores, the filtering could not match the filtering applied to full-length reads. To assign V/J genes and CDR3, sequences were annotated against IMGT germline references using PyIR, a Python wrapper for IgBLAST v1.9. Reads with weak V/J assignments (E-value above 1e-6), missing CDR3, stop codons, out-of-frame junctions, or ambiguous translated residues were removed. V3J clonotypes were defined by identical inferred V gene, J gene, and CDR3 amino acid sequence. To compute the percentage overlap between repertoires, the number of shared unique clonotypes was divided by the size of the smaller repertoire. Repertoire richness was assessed with RTK rarefaction, the Chao1 estimator, and Recon v2.1 estimates of unobserved clonotypes. Generation probabilities for all TCRbeta clonotypes obtained by the gDNA method from four donors were computed using OLGA. Imported from immuneACCESS, the table was reduced by TCRdb to in-frame sequences with V and J called. These copies leave out some clones; in studies compared against another copy, an unresolved V gene accounts for under half, and the cause of the remainder is not known. The D gene and trimming were derived from the DNA, and the V and J assignments and clone size from that table. Within this sample are about 710,000 clones, with 55% to 75% of them counted one time only. The top ten constitute over 1.5% of the sample.

The paper as a whole reports these results and caveats: The genetic and exposure-history diversity represented was limited by the small number of donors. Even with the large sequencing depth, rarefaction of the sorted-subset datasets indicated that sequencing was incomplete. Sampling was limited to blood, and TCR repertoires in tissue likely differ from TCR repertoires in blood. When four donors were compared, the shared fraction of clonotypes was around 4.6% for naive CD4, roughly 3.3% for naive CD8, 2.3% for memory CD4, and around 0.4% for memory CD8. Compared with non-shared clonotypes, the clonotypes found in all four sorted-subset donors had higher generation probabilities. Pairwise subsampling led to the expectation that sequencing depth would affect the degree of clonotype sharing among donors. Larger estimated clonotype richness was generally found for naive subsets than for memory subsets.

The sequence is built from TRBV7-9 and TRBJ1-1; the D segment cannot be called with confidence. The sequenced sample was memory CD4+ T cells sorted from blood. This specimen's cell subset or site label, per the study, means: CD45RA-negative fraction. The sequence was collected from a young woman in good health. The CDR3 corresponds to CASSLDLNSKEAFF. The nucleotide sequence is TGTGCCAGCAGCTTAGATCTCAACAGCAAGGAAGCTTTCTTT. Beyond the CDR3, the reference TRBV7-9 and TRBJ1-1 genes provide the residues; the full variable domain reads: DTGVSQNPRHKITKRGQNVTFRCDPISEHNRLYWYRQTLGQGPEFLTYFQNEAQLEKSRLLSDRFSAERPKGSFSTLEIQRTEQGDSAMYLCASSLDLNSKEAFFGQGTRLTVV.